The clone carrying this T cell receptor beta chain was seen many times. This specimen comes from a study of neurological immune-mediated disorders. Time point meaning: longitudinal time-point 2. Using its own MiXCR run on the 5' RACE reads, TCRdb lists one record per CDR3 protein. The sample has more than 30,000 distinct CDR3 sequences; about 13% are singletons. The receptor comes from a middle-aged woman in good health. The source material was PBMCs.

CDR3 sequence: CASSKRGQGPGGEQFF. The CDR3 DNA reads TGTGCCAGCAGCAAACGGGGACAGGGGCCCGGCGGTGAGCAGTTCTTC. The chain recombines TRBV7-9 with TRBJ2-1; 10 bases match TRBD1. The germline V gene encodes CDR1 SEHNR and CDR2 FQNEAQ (reference sequence). V shed 5 bases and J 9 bases; nucleotides not matched to a gene: 13. The CDR3 is made up of 16 amino acids.